The T cell receptor (beta chain) described here comes from a study of regulatory T cells in long-lasting Graves disease. Findings and caveats of the study: Under persistent disease, TRBV28, TRBJ1-2 and TRBJ2-5 were used preferentially. Those with persistent disease had in common more public clonotypes (about 3,000) than new patients (about 970).

Libraries of TCR beta came from iRepertoire HTBI primers plus Arm-PCR of CDR3 regions. TCRdb processed the multiplex PCR reads anew with MiXCR; each CDR3 protein has one entry. The table lists 300,000 to 350,000 distinct CDR3 sequences, around 20% of them singletons. Germline CDR1 LNHDA, CDR2 SQIVND (reference sequence). The ends were cut back, 4 bases at V and 5 bases at J, with 9 bases in the middle. This CDR3 contains 13 residues. Time point meaning: persistent/refractory GD, antithyroid drugs over 5 years with positive TRAb. The TCR library was prepared using RNA isolated from PBMCs. Patients came from an endocrinology department in Xi'an, China. Comment on this clonotype: The target antigen is unknown.

The V call is TRBV19, the J call TRBJ1-3; D is ambiguous. This clonotype was obtained from a female donor with Graves disease. The sample was peripheral blood mononuclear cells (PBMCs), taken when the disease was refractory, from a patient treated with antithyroid drugs. The CDR3 protein is CASSTRERNTIYF. CDR3 nucleotide sequence: TGTGCCAGTAGTACTAGGGAACGAAACACCATATATTTT.